This passage covers 8 T cell receptor beta chains from one sample sequenced in a study of blood T cell repertoires in COVID-19. TCRdb keeps only in-frame clones here, not all; method: immunoSEQ multiplex PCR. The profile shows about 31,000 clones, 75% to 90% of them singletons. The sample comprised peripheral blood. These receptors were obtained from a man older than 75 with acute or convalescent COVID-19.

The chain links TRBV30 to TRBJ1-6, with TRBD1 as a possible D gene (6 bases). Germline assignment: CDR1 GTSNPN and CDR2 SVGIG (reference sequence). Trimming left V 5 bases short and J 8 bases short, with 13 bases between. The CDR3 is 13 residues long. The CDR3 region is CAWSRTVDSPLHF. As DNA, the CDR3 is TGTGCCTGGTCGAGGACAGTAGATTCACCCCTCCACTTT.

Comments on this clone: A read error may produce the germline difference seen at one junction end. The V call is TRBV3-1 (or the pseudogene TRBV3-2), the J call TRBJ1-1, with D perhaps matching TRBD1 (5 bases). This CDR3 comprises 11 residues. Germline V gene lookup returns CDR1 LGHDT and CDR2 YNNKEL (reference sequence). CDR3 sequence (DNA): TGCATGTCCCGGGGCGGGGGTGGAGCTTTCTTT. Residues: CMSRGGGGAFF.

The genes are TRBV6-5 and TRBJ2-7; TRBD2 might be the D (6 bases). Between the trimmed V and J ends, which lost 6 bases and 3 bases, there was a span of 15 bases. CDR1 is MNHEY and CDR2 is SVGAGI in the germline V gene. The CDR3 extends over 14 amino acids. The CDR3 bases are TGTGCCAGCAGCGAGTCTAGCGTGCACTACGAGCAGTACTTC. Translating it yields CASSESSVHYEQYF.

The CDR3 DNA is TGTGCCAGTAGTACATGGGGACAGGGATTTACTGAAGCTTTCTTT. Translating it yields CASSTWGQGFTEAFF. The chain employs TRBV19 and TRBJ1-1, with 9 nucleotides matching TRBD1. CDR3 size: 15 residues. V was clipped by 4 bases and J by 5 bases; unmatched bases: 8. Germline CDR1 is LNHDA and CDR2 is SQIVND (reference sequence).

This clone showed up just a few times. The chain recombines TRBV11-3 with TRBJ2-7, with D possibly matching TRBD1 (6 bases). V was shortened by 1 base and J by 6 bases, with 16 bases between the two germline ends. Germline V gene sequence: CDR1 SGHNT, CDR2 YENEEA. This CDR3 contains 15 residues. The CDR3 is CASSLGAQGRGEQYF. In DNA form, the CDR3 reads TGTGCCAGCAGCTTAGGGGCACAGGGACGGGGCGAGCAGTACTTC.

This clone has just one count. CDR3 DNA: TGTGCCAGCAGCACCGGGGGTTATAGCAATCAGCCCCAGCATTTT. It yields the protein CASSTGGYSNQPQHF. The chain carries TRBV11-2 and TRBJ1-5; a weak D match, TRBD1 (5 bases). The CDR3 consists of 15 residues. In germline, CDR1 is SGHAT, CDR2 FQNNGV. The V and J ends lost 5 bases and 0 bases respectively, with 11 bases between them.

The chain combines TRBV3-1 (or the pseudogene TRBV3-2) with TRBJ1-2, with a tentative D call TRBD1 (5 bases). Germline values: CDR1 LGHDT, CDR2 YNNKEL (reference sequence). This CDR3 is built from 13 residues. Trimming took 2 bases from V and 7 from J, leaving 11 bases between them. The CDR3 reads CASSQSRVAGYTF. CDR3 in DNA: TGTGCCAGCAGCCAAAGCAGGGTGGCTGGCTACACCTTC.

This clone was found a few times. The CDR3 sequence: CASSMVGRRGNEQFF. In DNA, the CDR3 is TGTGCCAGTAGTATGGTGGGTAGGAGGGGCAATGAGCAGTTCTTC. The rearrangement joins TRBV19 to TRBJ2-1; possibly TRBD2 for D (6 bases). Trimming shortened V by 3 bases and J by 6 bases, and 15 bases separated the two germline ends. There are 15 residues in the CDR3. Germline CDR1 and CDR2: LNHDA and SQIVND (reference sequence).